The 28 T cell receptor beta chains below were found in one sample sequenced in a study of response to subunit inactivated influenza vaccine. TCRdb reanalysed the RT-PCR reads using MiXCR and keeps one entry per CDR3 protein. The table includes over 650,000 distinct CDR3 sequences, approximately 17% detected once. Source: PBMCs from blood, taken about 5 days after vaccination. The source is a man aged 50 to 59 who received an inactivated influenza vaccine.

The table lists this clonotype with a few counts. The chain is built from TRBV27 and TRBJ2-2; D is ambiguous. V lost 5 bases to trimming and J lost 5 bases, with 9 bases between them. Germline V gene sequence: CDR1 MNHEY, CDR2 SMNVEV (reference sequence). The CDR3 contains 13 residues. In nucleotides, the CDR3 is TGTGCCAGCAGTCATCGTTTGACCGGGGAGCTGTTTTTT. Amino acids: CASSHRLTGELFF.

The gene calls are TRBV11-2 and TRBJ2-4; no clear D. Germline-derived CDR1 and CDR2 are SGHAT and FQNNGV. The CDR3 runs to 16 residues. The germline V and J ends were trimmed by 4 bases and 3 bases, with 16 bases remaining between them. The CDR3 loop is CASSSYSGYGKNIQYF. DNA for the CDR3: TGTGCCAGCAGCTCCTACTCTGGGTACGGCAAAAACATTCAGTACTTC.

This clonotype was seen many times. This chain joins TRBV6-5 and TRBJ2-7, with D unresolved. CDR3 size: 16 residues. CDR1 is MNHEY, CDR2 SVGAGI, per germline. V was pared by 3 bases and J by 0 bases, with 15 bases between. As DNA, the CDR3 is TGTGCCAGCAGTTATGGCGTAGGAGTCAGCTCCTACGAGCAGTACTTC. This encodes CASSYGVGVSSYEQYF.

This clonotype was seen many times. The V and J genes are TRBV29-1 and TRBJ1-6; possibly TRBD1 for D (6 bases). Looked up from germline, CDR1 is SQVTM and CDR2 is ANQGSEA. There are 13 residues in the CDR3. V dropped 5 bases and J dropped 13 bases, with 18 bases sitting between them. The CDR3 is CSVQGTTNGPLHF. Here the CDR3 DNA reads TGCAGCGTTCAGGGGACTACCAACGGCCCCCTCCACTTT. Filled out from reference TRBV29-1 and TRBJ1-6, the complete variable domain reads SAVISQKPSRDICQRGTSLTIQCQVDSQVTMMFWYRQQPGQSLTLIATANQGSEATYESGFVIDKFPISRPNLTFSTLTVSNMSPEDSSIYLCSVQGTTNGPLHFGNGTRLTVT.

This clonotype has just a few counts. The CDR3 DNA sequence: TGTGCCAGCAGACCGCGGGGCTGGGATGAAAAACTGTTTTTT. This gives the protein CASRPRGWDEKLFF. This sequence joins TRBV6-1 and TRBJ1-4, with a tentative D call TRBD1 (5 bases). The germline V and J ends were trimmed by 6 bases and 6 bases, with 14 bases remaining between them. The CDR3 runs to 14 residues. Germline V gene data show CDR1 as MNHNS and CDR2 as SASEGT.

The gene calls are TRBV7-2 and TRBJ1-1; TRBD1 might be the D (5 bases). This CDR3 contains 13 residues. The V and J ends lost 5 bases and 3 bases respectively, with 10 bases between them. CDR1 and CDR2 from the germline V gene are SGHTA and FQGNSA. In DNA form, the CDR3 reads TGTGCCAGCAGCATCAGGGCCGACACTGAAGCTTTCTTT. Protein: CASSIRADTEAFF. The full variable domain, completed using reference TRBV7-2 and TRBJ1-1, is GAGVSQSPSNKVTEKGKDVELRCDPISGHTALYWYRQSLGQGLEFLIYFQGNSAPDKSGLPSDRFSAERTGGSVSTLTIQRTQQEDSAVYLCASSIRADTEAFFGQGTRLTVV.

The genes are TRBV9 and TRBJ2-1; D is ambiguous. Trimming took 4 bases from V and 9 from J, leaving 8 bases between them. This CDR3 comprises 11 residues. Germline V lookup: CDR1 SGDLS, CDR2 YYNGEE. The CDR3 loop is CASSRFSEQFF. The CDR3 DNA reads TGTGCCAGCAGCAGGTTTAGTGAGCAGTTCTTC.

In this sample, this clonotype turned up many times. The V gene is TRBV20-1, the J gene TRBJ2-5, with D unresolved. Germline CDR1 and CDR2: DFQATT and SNEGSKA (reference sequence). CDR3 length equals 13 residues. Between the trimmed V and J ends, which lost 3 bases and 2 bases, there was a span of 10 bases. The CDR3 coding sequence is TGCAGTGCTAGCCGAGCAGATCAAGAGACCCAGTACTTC. It specifies CSASRADQETQYF.

This clonotype was counted only a few times. CDR3 bases: TGTGCCAGCAGCTTAGTGTCCCGGGGGAATTCACCCCTCCACTTT. It specifies CASSLVSRGNSPLHF. The chain has TRBV7-2 and TRBJ1-6, with D possibly being TRBD1 (5 bases). Germline lookup yields CDR1 SGHTA and CDR2 FQGNSA. This CDR3 comprises 15 residues. Between the trimmed V and J ends, which lost 1 base and 7 bases, there was a span of 11 bases.

This clonotype was seen a handful of times. The chain uses TRBV11-1 and TRBJ2-1; D remains ambiguous. V shed 3 bases and J shed 1 base, with 13 bases lying between them. Germline-derived CDR1 and CDR2 are SGHAT and FQDESV (reference sequence). CDR3 length: 16 residues. The CDR3 sequence is CASSLSLGRSYNEQFF. CDR3 sequence (DNA): TGTGCCAGCAGCTTGAGCCTCGGGCGGTCCTACAATGAGCAGTTCTTC.

This clonotype has a handful of counts. The chain recombines TRBV19 with TRBJ1-1; no firm D call. Germline lookup yields CDR1 LNHDA and CDR2 SQIVND (reference sequence). V lost 3 bases and J 7 bases, leaving 9 bases between the germline ends. The CDR3 runs 12 residues. This chain's CDR3 is CASSISGFEAFF. The CDR3 DNA follows: TGTGCCAGTAGTATTTCGGGGTTTGAAGCTTTCTTT.

The chain couples TRBV25-1 to TRBJ2-7; D uncertain. Trimming cost V 3 bases and J 6 bases, with 9 bases left between them. From germline, CDR1 is MGHDK and CDR2 SYGVNS. This CDR3 is 12 amino acids long. CDR3 amino acids: CASSDQYFEQYF. CDR3 coding DNA: TGTGCCAGCAGTGATCAATATTTCGAGCAGTACTTC.

V is TRBV11-1 and J is TRBJ1-1; D uncertain. The CDR3 spans 19 residues. In germline, CDR1 is SGHAT, CDR2 FQDESV (reference sequence). Trimming shortened V by 3 bases and J by 6 bases, and 29 bases separated the two germline ends. The CDR3 spells CASSFRPKVHRDSGAEAFF. CDR3 DNA sequence: TGTGCCAGCAGCTTCCGGCCAAAGGTGCACAGAGACTCTGGAGCTGAAGCTTTCTTT.

The sample holds a few counts of this clonotype. The chain recombines TRBV28 with TRBJ2-1; D not resolved. CDR1 is MDHEN, CDR2 SYDVKM, per germline. Deletions cut 5 bases from V and 6 bases from J, with 14 bases between. The CDR3 spans 14 residues. This chain's CDR3 is CASSIGGRANEQFF. CDR3 DNA sequence: TGTGCCAGCAGTATTGGCGGAAGGGCCAATGAGCAGTTCTTC.

This clonotype has just a few counts. This chain joins TRBV12-3 or TRBV12-4 and TRBJ2-2; possible D gene TRBD2, 6 bases. The CDR3 has 17 residues. Trimming cost V 8 bases and J 9 bases, with 28 bases left between them. CDR3 residues: CASLSLRPQAGIRELFF. The DNA of the CDR3 is TGTGCCAGCCTTAGCCTCCGTCCCCAAGCGGGTATCAGGGAGCTGTTTTTT.

In its sample, this clonotype was seen many times. The V call is TRBV4-1, the J call TRBJ1-2; D ambiguous. Germline V gene data show CDR1 as MGHRA and CDR2 as YSYEKL. V lost 0 bases and J lost 1, with 12 bases in between. The CDR3 loop spans 16 amino acids. CDR3 residues: CASSQEESLVNYGYTF. DNA of the CDR3: TGCGCCAGCAGCCAAGAGGAGAGTTTAGTTAACTATGGCTACACCTTC.

V is TRBV29-1 and J is TRBJ2-1; 10 positions match TRBD2. The J segment lost 4 bases and the V segment lost 4 bases, leaving 16 bases of the junction unmatched. In germline, CDR1 is SQVTM, CDR2 ANQGSEA. The CDR3 extends over 18 amino acids. The CDR3 bases are TGCAGCGTTGCCCCAGGGGGACTAGCGCCGACTCATTACAATGAGCAGTTCTTC. Amino acid sequence: CSVAPGGLAPTHYNEQFF.

This clonotype was detected a few times. The chain is built from TRBV6-6 and TRBJ1-1; no reliable D call. V shed 3 bases and J shed 2 bases, with 10 bases lying between them. The germline V gene has CDR1 MNHNY and CDR2 SVGAGI (reference sequence). This CDR3 comprises 14 residues. CDR3 DNA sequence: TGTGCCAGCAGTTATTCAGATACAAACACTGAAGCTTTCTTT. Its protein product is CASSYSDTNTEAFF.

The genes are TRBV7-2 and TRBJ2-1, with 10 bases lining up with TRBD2. V lost 0 bases to trimming and J lost 6 bases; unmatched junction nucleotides: 5. The CDR3 runs to 16 residues. Germline V lookup: CDR1 SGHTA, CDR2 FQGNSA. The CDR3: CASSLAPAGGFNEQFF. The CDR3 DNA sequence: TGTGCCAGCAGCTTAGCCCCAGCGGGGGGGTTCAATGAGCAGTTCTTC.

The sample holds a few counts of this clonotype. This chain uses TRBV7-9 with TRBJ2-1; D is unresolved. Germline values: CDR1 SEHNR, CDR2 FQNEAQ (reference sequence). The CDR3 covers 14 residues. The germline V and J ends were trimmed by 1 base and 9 bases, with 13 bases remaining between them. CDR3 sequence (DNA): TGTGCCAGCAGCTTAGGGTCTGTAAGTGGTGAGCAGTTCTTC. It translates to CASSLGSVSGEQFF.

V and J are TRBV12-3 or TRBV12-4 and TRBJ2-3, with TRBD2 identical over 8 bases. The CDR3 runs 15 residues. With V trimmed by 3 bases and J by 6 bases, 8 bases remained unmatched. The CDR3: CASSLVRGAADTQYF. CDR3 DNA: TGTGCCAGCAGTTTGGTGCGGGGGGCGGCCGATACGCAGTATTTT.

CDR3 sequence (DNA): TGCGCCAGCAGCCAAGATGGGCGGGAGACACACTACGAGCAGTTCTTC. It encodes CASSQDGRETHYEQFF. The chain employs TRBV4-3 and TRBJ2-7; TRBD2 agrees at 7 bases. The end of the DNA fits TRBJ2-1 better, so the J call may be wrong. The CDR3 spans 16 residues. The germline V gene encodes CDR1 LGHNA and CDR2 YSLEER.

This clonotype came up many times. The junction departs from the called germline gene at one end, perhaps through a read error. This rearrangement joins TRBV7-7 to TRBJ2-3; D call uncertain. Germline V lookup: CDR1 SSHAT, CDR2 FNYEAQ (reference sequence). This CDR3 contains 14 residues. The CDR3 here is CASSLGPNTDTQYF. The DNA of the CDR3 is TGTGCTAGCAGCTTAGGTCCGAACACAGATACGCAGTATTTT.

The chain is built from TRBV11-2 and TRBJ2-2, with D hard to call. V lost 1 base, J lost 0 bases, and 12 bases lay in between. Germline-derived CDR1 and CDR2 are SGHAT and FQNNGV. The CDR3 loop spans 17 amino acids. The CDR3 DNA sequence: TGTGCCAGCAGCTTAGGGCAGACCTACGCGAACACCGGGGAGCTGTTTTTT. Its translation: CASSLGQTYANTGELFF.

This clonotype appeared many times. The V gene is TRBV19, the J gene TRBJ2-2, with D unresolved. CDR1 and CDR2 (germline): LNHDA, SQIVND (reference sequence). The CDR3 extends over 15 amino acids. Trimming took 10 bases from V and 4 from J, leaving 19 bases between them. The CDR3 DNA sequence: TGTGCCACTACCGGTCGCGTGACGAGCACCGGGGAGCTGTTTTTT. Protein sequence: CATTGRVTSTGELFF.

This clonotype has more than one count but fewer than ten. The genes are TRBV6-2 or TRBV6-3 and TRBJ2-2; D is unclear. Deletions cut 7 bases from V and 1 base from J, with 7 bases between. The CDR3 length is 13 residues. Germline V gene data show CDR1 as MNHEY and CDR2 as SVGEGT. The CDR3 here is CASKRQNTGELFF. The DNA for the CDR3 is TGTGCCAGCAAAAGACAGAACACCGGGGAGCTGTTTTTT.

This clonotype has a count of ten or more. V and J are TRBV4-1 and TRBJ2-7, with 7 bases fitting TRBD1. Germline values: CDR1 MGHRA, CDR2 YSYEKL. V lost 4 bases to trimming and J lost 2 bases; unmatched junction nucleotides: 14. This CDR3 region has 17 residues. This chain's CDR3 is CASSPPYRGEYPYEQYF. CDR3 coding DNA: TGCGCCAGCAGCCCCCCATACAGGGGAGAGTACCCCTACGAGCAGTACTTC.

This clonotype was picked up a small number of times. This rearrangement joins TRBV30 to TRBJ1-6, with 7 bases lining up with TRBD1. Germline lookup yields CDR1 GTSNPN and CDR2 SVGIG (reference sequence). The junction had 8 bases not matched to a gene; V was cut back by 4 bases and J by 8 bases. The CDR3 loop spans 14 amino acids. The CDR3 DNA reads TGTGCCTGGAACCGACAGGGAAGTTATTCACCCCTCCACTTT. Protein: CAWNRQGSYSPLHF.